The 23 T cell receptor beta chains below were found in one sample sequenced in a study of tumor-infiltrating lymphocytes in localized non-small cell lung cancer. The table came from immunoSEQ multiplex PCR; TCRdb's copy has only in-frame clones and leaves some out. The repertoire includes approximately 12,000 clones, over 65% of them detected once, and about 9.8% sits in the top ten. The sequenced sample was lung tumor tissue. The source of these receptors is a human donor with non-small cell lung cancer.

The genes are TRBV5-4 and TRBJ2-3; maybe TRBD1 (5 bases). Trimming removed 0 bases at V and 0 bases at J, with 5 bases between. Germline CDR1 SGHNT, CDR2 YYREEE (reference sequence). This CDR3 has 14 amino acids. CDR3 sequence: CASSLGQSTDTQYF. The DNA for the CDR3 is TGTGCCAGCAGCTTGGGACAGAGCACAGATACGCAGTATTTT.

V and J are TRBV2 and TRBJ2-1; unclear D gene. The CDR3 spans 11 residues. Looked up from germline, CDR1 is SNHLY and CDR2 is FYNNEI. V was trimmed by 6 bases and J by 7 bases, leaving 7 bases between them. The chain's CDR3 is CASRYSNEQFF. The CDR3 region has the DNA TGTGCCAGCAGGTATAGTAATGAGCAGTTCTTC.

V gene TRBV7-9 combines with J gene TRBJ2-7; D unclear. The CDR3 is made up of 11 amino acids. Germline-derived CDR1 and CDR2 are SEHNR and FQNEAQ (reference sequence). Trimming pared 4 bases from V and 3 bases from J, leaving 4 bases between. In DNA form, the CDR3 reads TGTGCCAGCAGCTCAAACTACGAGCAGTACTTC. It yields the protein CASSSNYEQYF.

The chain carries TRBV30 and TRBJ2-5; 10 bases line up with TRBD2. TRBJ2-7 matches the DNA end more closely, so the J call is doubtful. The length of the CDR3 is 12 residues. Germline lookup yields CDR1 GTSNPN and CDR2 SVGIG (reference sequence). The CDR3, as DNA: TGTGCCTGGGGACTAGCGGACTACGAGCAGTACTTC. Translation gives CAWGLADYEQYF.

This clone was counted between two and nine times. This chain links TRBV6-4 with TRBJ1-2, with unresolved D. Germline-derived CDR1 and CDR2 are MRHNA and SNTAGT. The CDR3 totals 12 residues. The V and J ends lost 0 bases and 5 bases respectively, with 4 bases between them. CDR3 DNA: TGTGCCAGCAGTGACTCGAAATATGGCTACACCTTC. Protein product: CASSDSKYGYTF.

V gene TRBV27 combines with J gene TRBJ1-2; no definite D call. The CDR3 covers 13 residues. V lost 3 bases and J lost 3, with 8 bases in between. Germline CDR1 and CDR2: MNHEY and SMNVEV (reference sequence). This CDR3 reads CASSFIRDYGYTF. Here the CDR3 DNA reads TGTGCCAGCAGTTTTATTAGGGACTATGGCTACACCTTC.

The J gene is TRBJ2-7, the V gene TRBV2; D unresolved. The length of the CDR3 is 12 residues. V lost 3 bases to trimming and J lost 6 bases, with 9 bases between them. CDR1 is SNHLY and CDR2 is FYNNEI in the germline V gene. CDR3 protein: CASSDSLGEQYF. The CDR3 bases are TGTGCCAGCAGTGATTCCTTAGGCGAGCAGTACTTC.

The chain combines TRBV30 with TRBJ1-1; D is undetermined. This CDR3 is built from 11 residues. V lost 4 bases to trimming and J lost 1 base, with 4 bases between them. The germline gives CDR1 GTSNPN, CDR2 SVGIG (reference sequence). CDR3 region: CAWMGNTEAFF. The CDR3 DNA is TGTGCCTGGATGGGGAACACTGAAGCTTTCTTT. Filled out from reference TRBV30 and TRBJ1-1, the complete variable domain reads SQTIHQWPATLVQPVGSPLSLECTVEGTSNPNLYWYRQAAGRGLQLLFYSVGIGQISSEVPQNLSASRPQDRQFILSSKKLLLSDSGFYLCAWMGNTEAFFGQGTRLTVV.

This chain joins TRBV7-8 and TRBJ1-5; 10 bases are a match to TRBD1. The ends lost 4 bases at V and 1 base at J; junction bases unmatched: 10. The CDR3 loop spans 18 amino acids. Per germline, CDR1 SGHVS and CDR2 FQNEAQ. Written as DNA, the CDR3 is TGTGCCAGCAGCTCCCGGGACAGGGGATGGCAGAGCAATCAGCCCCAGCATTTT. Amino acid sequence: CASSSRDRGWQSNQPQHF.

V usage is TRBV5-4 and J usage is TRBJ2-1; 13 bases match TRBD2. Looked up from germline, CDR1 is SGHNT and CDR2 is YYREEE (reference sequence). V shed 0 bases, J shed 4 bases, and the junction held 10 bases outside the gene matches. CDR3 size: 19 residues. This CDR3 reads CASSLGRTSGSWRYNEQFF. In DNA form, the CDR3 reads TGTGCCAGCAGCTTGGGTAGGACTAGCGGGAGCTGGAGGTACAATGAGCAGTTCTTC.

The chain recombines TRBV5-4 with TRBJ1-2; D gene uncertain. Germline loops: CDR1 SGHNT, CDR2 YYREEE (reference sequence). Between the trimmed V and J ends, which lost 1 base and 6 bases, there was a span of 16 bases. The CDR3 is 15 amino acids. The CDR3 sequence is CASSLKYQVNHGYTF. As DNA, the CDR3 is TGTGCCAGCAGCTTGAAATATCAAGTAAACCATGGCTACACCTTC. Together with reference TRBV5-4 and TRBJ1-2, the CDR3 gives the full variable domain: ETGVTQSPTHLIKTRGQQVTLRCSSQSGHNTVSWYQQALGQGPQFIFQYYREEENGRGNFPPRFSGLQFPNYSSELNVNALELDDSALYLCASSLKYQVNHGYTFGSGTRLTVV.

V and J are TRBV6-5 and TRBJ2-5; 7 bases agree with TRBD2. Trimming at V came to 0 bases and at J to 4 bases, leaving 5 bases not matched to a gene. The CDR3 sequence is 15 residues long. Germline lookup yields CDR1 MNHEY and CDR2 SVGAGI. CDR3 loop: CASSYSGWGGETQYF. In DNA, the CDR3 is TGTGCCAGCAGTTACTCCGGGTGGGGGGGAGAGACCCAGTACTTC.

This clone was counted between two and nine times. The chain is built from TRBV6-5 and TRBJ1-5; D is undetermined. Germline V lookup: CDR1 MNHEY, CDR2 SVGAGI. Trimming removed 5 bases at V and 9 bases at J, with 17 bases between. This CDR3 contains 14 residues. The CDR3 nucleotides are TGTGCCAGCAGTCGATGGAGCCTCGAGGGGCCCCAGCATTTT. Protein sequence: CASSRWSLEGPQHF.

This clone was counted a single time. This chain links TRBV2 with TRBJ2-2, with unresolved D. This CDR3 is 13 amino acids long. Germline V gene data show CDR1 as SNHLY and CDR2 as FYNNEI. V was cut by 6 bases and J by 6 bases, with 11 bases left in between. The CDR3 nucleotides are TGTGCCAGCAGCCAGCTTTTTGCCGGGGAGCTGTTTTTT. It encodes CASSQLFAGELFF.

The chain has TRBV6-5 and TRBJ2-5; tentatively, D is TRBD2 (6 bases). Trimming cost V 6 bases and J 11 bases, with 22 bases left between them. The CDR3 has 14 residues. Germline CDR1 reads MNHEY; CDR2 reads SVGAGI. The CDR3 DNA is TGTGCCAGCAGGCCCGGGACTGCTTCATCGAAGCAGTACTTC. This translates into CASRPGTASSKQYF.

The gene calls are TRBV9 and TRBJ1-2, with unresolved D. CDR3 length: 13 residues. CDR1 and CDR2 from the germline V gene are SGDLS and YYNGEE. Trimming took 7 bases from V and 1 from J, leaving 11 bases between them. This chain's CDR3 is CASARGSNYGYTF. CDR3 nucleotides: TGTGCCAGCGCTAGAGGGAGTAACTATGGCTACACCTTC.

This sequence joins TRBV5-1 and TRBJ2-7; D uncertain. The CDR3 loop spans 15 amino acids. The V gene lost 0 bases and the J gene lost 2 bases, with 12 bases spanning the gap. From germline, CDR1 is SGHRS and CDR2 YFSETQ. CDR3 bases: TGCGCCAGCAGCTTGGACTCAGCCGTGACCTACGAGCAGTACTTC. As protein: CASSLDSAVTYEQYF.

This chain uses TRBV11-2 with TRBJ2-5; D gene unclear. The V gene lost 1 base and the J gene lost 2 bases, with 14 bases spanning the gap. This CDR3 contains 16 residues. From germline, CDR1 is SGHAT and CDR2 FQNNGV. CDR3 region: CASSLGGLGPQETQYF. The CDR3 coding sequence is TGTGCCAGCAGCTTAGGGGGTCTTGGGCCTCAAGAGACCCAGTACTTC.

The chain combines TRBV7-8 with TRBJ2-3; 16 nucleotides align to TRBD2. Germline values: CDR1 SGHVS, CDR2 FQNEAQ. V was pared by 5 bases and J by 6 bases, with 8 bases of the junction left unmatched. The CDR3 runs to 17 residues. CDR3 in amino acids: CASSPGLAGGLADTQYF. DNA of the CDR3: TGTGCCAGCAGCCCGGGACTAGCGGGAGGGCTTGCGGATACGCAGTATTTT.

The chain has TRBV6-5 and TRBJ2-7, with D unresolved. V was trimmed by 2 bases and J by 0 bases, leaving 8 bases between them. The CDR3 totals 14 residues. Per germline, CDR1 MNHEY and CDR2 SVGAGI. CDR3 in DNA: TGTGCCAGCAGTTACAGGTCGGACTCCTACGAGCAGTACTTC. This codes for CASSYRSDSYEQYF.

The chain uses TRBV5-1 and TRBJ2-1; 10 bases match TRBD2. The CDR3 runs to 16 residues. Germline values: CDR1 SGHRS, CDR2 YFSETQ. V lost 4 bases to trimming and J lost 8 bases; unmatched junction nucleotides: 12. The CDR3 nucleotides read TGCGCCAGCAGCAAAGACCCTCTCGGACTAGCGGATGAGCAGTTCTTC. As protein: CASSKDPLGLADEQFF.

In this sample, this clone turned up a few times. The chain uses TRBV19 and TRBJ2-5; a weak D match, TRBD2 (7 bases). The germline V gene encodes CDR1 LNHDA and CDR2 SQIVND (reference sequence). The V and J ends lost 3 bases and 4 bases respectively, with 15 bases between them. The CDR3 sequence is 15 residues long. CDR3 loop: CASSMASGTIETQYF. CDR3 DNA sequence: TGTGCCAGTAGTATGGCCAGCGGGACAATAGAGACCCAGTACTTC.

This chain uses TRBV27 with TRBJ2-1; D may be TRBD2 (5 bases). Trimming took off 2 bases at V and 7 bases at J, with 6 bases between the two ends. Germline lookup yields CDR1 MNHEY and CDR2 SMNVEV (reference sequence). The CDR3 extends over 12 amino acids. The CDR3 loop is CASSLQRNEQFF. CDR3 coding DNA: TGTGCCAGCAGTTTACAGCGGAATGAGCAGTTCTTC.